The 13 T cell receptor beta chains below come from one sample, sequenced in a study of T-cell reconstitution after alpha-beta-depleted transplantation in children. Construction of the TCRbeta library involved unique molecular identifiers. Using its own MiXCR run on the PCR reads, TCRdb lists one record per CDR3 protein. This table holds around 440,000 distinct CDR3 sequences, roughly a tenth found once. Material: PBMCs, obtained before TCRalphabeta/CD19-depleted stem cell transplant. The source is a child younger than 10 with inherited bone marrow failure, due to receive a stem cell transplant.

The chain uses TRBV11-2 and TRBJ2-5, with D unclear. This CDR3 has 16 amino acids. Trimming removed 0 bases at V and 2 bases at J, with 13 bases between. CDR1 SGHAT and CDR2 FQNNGV come from the germline V gene. CDR3 sequence (DNA): TGTGCCAGCAGCTTAGAAAGCATGTCAGATCAAGAGACCCAGTACTTC. The encoded protein is CASSLESMSDQETQYF.

In its sample, this clonotype was seen many times. The chain employs TRBV20-1 and TRBJ1-1, with D possibly being TRBD1 (6 bases). Germline V CDR1 and CDR2: DFQATT, SNEGSKA (reference sequence). The V and J ends lost 2 bases and 8 bases respectively, with 12 bases between them. The CDR3 sequence is 12 residues long. The CDR3 sequence: CSARRTAGEAFF. DNA for the CDR3: TGCAGTGCTAGACGGACAGCCGGCGAAGCTTTCTTT.

The chain recombines TRBV19 with TRBJ2-1; weak D call: TRBD2 (6 bases). CDR1 is LNHDA and CDR2 is SQIVND in the germline V gene (reference sequence). With 3 bases removed from V and 2 bases from J, the gap between germline ends came to 11 bases. The length of the CDR3 is 15 residues. The CDR3 sequence: CASSIIAATYNEQFF. The CDR3 DNA is TGTGCCAGTAGTATCATAGCGGCTACCTACAATGAGCAGTTCTTC.

This clonotype was detected many times. The CDR3 sequence is CASSLAPSDGTDTQYF. CDR3 DNA: TGCGCCAGCAGCTTGGCGCCCAGCGATGGAACAGATACGCAGTATTTT. V is TRBV5-1 and J is TRBJ2-3; no reliable D call. V was pared by 0 bases and J by 3 bases, with 14 bases between. Per germline, CDR1 SGHRS and CDR2 YFSETQ. The CDR3 sequence is 16 residues long.

This clonotype has a count of ten or more. The V call is TRBV19, the J call TRBJ2-7; 10 bases are shared with TRBD1. Germline loops: CDR1 LNHDA, CDR2 SQIVND (reference sequence). The CDR3 totals 13 residues. The V segment lost 7 bases and the J segment 6 bases; nucleotides outside the gene matches: 6. The CDR3 DNA reads TGTGCCAGTAATACGGGACAGGGGTCCGAGCAGTACTTC. The encoded protein is CASNTGQGSEQYF.

At least ten counts were recorded for this clonotype. The J gene is TRBJ2-2, the V gene TRBV24-1; D gene uncertain. Germline V lookup: CDR1 KGHDR, CDR2 SFDVKD. Trimming left V 5 bases short and J 0 bases short, with 6 bases between. The CDR3 contains 14 residues. The chain's CDR3 is CATSAPTNTGELFF. The CDR3 DNA sequence: TGTGCCACCAGTGCGCCTACGAACACCGGGGAGCTGTTTTTT.

V usage is TRBV12-5 and J usage is TRBJ2-7; a weak D match, TRBD2 (7 bases). V gave up 5 bases and J gave up 3 bases, with 17 bases separating them. The germline gives CDR1 LGHNT, CDR2 FRNRAP. The CDR3 consists of 15 residues. The CDR3 DNA follows: TGTGCTAGTGGTCCATTAACAGGGAGGGACTACGAGCAGTACTTC. Translating gives CASGPLTGRDYEQYF.

This clonotype was seen many times. This chain links TRBV13 with TRBJ2-7, with D tentatively TRBD1 (6 bases). Looked up from germline, CDR1 is PRHDT and CDR2 is FYEKMQ (reference sequence). This CDR3 contains 15 residues. The ends were cut back, 2 bases at V and 0 bases at J, with 11 bases in the middle. In DNA, the CDR3 is TGTGCCAGCAGCTTACGCAAGGACAGCTCCTACGAGCAGTACTTC. Translation: CASSLRKDSSYEQYF.

This clonotype has just a few counts. This sequence joins TRBV28 and TRBJ2-7; 7 bases map to TRBD2. Germline trimming cut 2 bases from V and 3 bases from J; bases unmatched to any gene: 7. The CDR3 contains 15 residues. Germline lookup yields CDR1 MDHEN and CDR2 SYDVKM. CDR3: CASSLLAVKHYEQYF. The CDR3 DNA reads TGTGCCAGCAGTTTACTAGCGGTTAAGCACTACGAGCAGTACTTC.

This chain uses TRBV19 with TRBJ2-1; 12 nucleotides align to TRBD2. V lost 8 bases and J lost 8; bases outside the gene matches: 4. This CDR3 region has 13 residues. The germline gives CDR1 LNHDA, CDR2 SQIVND (reference sequence). The CDR3 loop reads CASATSGSYEQFF. The CDR3 nucleotides read TGTGCCAGTGCGACTAGCGGGAGCTATGAGCAGTTCTTC.

Many counts were recorded for this clonotype. This chain joins TRBV25-1 and TRBJ1-3; 8 nucleotides agree with TRBD1. CDR3 length: 18 amino acids. Germline CDR1 MGHDK, CDR2 SYGVNS. The V gene end was trimmed by 1 base and the J gene end by 0 bases; junction bases not matched to a gene: 8. This CDR3 reads CASSEWVGGQDSGNTIYF. DNA of the CDR3: TGTGCCAGCAGTGAATGGGTTGGGGGACAGGACTCTGGAAACACCATATATTTT.

This clonotype was detected many times. The CDR3 DNA reads TGTGCCAGCAGCCCCGGACTAGCGGGAGTAAAAGATACGCAGTATTTT. Translated: CASSPGLAGVKDTQYF. V and J are TRBV12-3 or TRBV12-4 and TRBJ2-3; 13 nucleotides line up with TRBD2. The CDR3 loop spans 16 amino acids. V dropped 6 bases and J dropped 5; count of bases not matched to a gene: 8.

This clonotype has at least ten counts. The genes are TRBV9 and TRBJ2-1, with D uncertain. This CDR3 is 12 amino acids long. Per germline, CDR1 SGDLS and CDR2 YYNGEE. The ends were cut back, 4 bases at V and 5 bases at J, with 7 bases in the middle. The CDR3 loop reads CASSWVDNEQFF. The DNA for the CDR3 is TGTGCCAGCAGCTGGGTGGACAATGAGCAGTTCTTC.